This TCR beta chain was identified in a study of blood T cell repertoires in COVID-19 (dated by TCRdb to the early 2020s). For the wider study: Samples covering the acute and convalescent phases of COVID-19 were provided by collaborators in the United States, Italy and Spain. The material from the prospective study consisted of cDNA or gDNA derived from T cells, B-cell-depleted T cells, or PBMCs. The samples were drawn from two sources: the first 160 participants of the ongoing ImmuneRACE study, and 1,254 subjects contributed by 6 global collaborators. Nearly every sample came with metadata listing a de-identified subject ID, COVID-19 status, age in years and sex. The repertoires were released in a freely available public database meant as a resource for research on the immune response to SARS-CoV-2. Deeply sampled blood TCRbeta repertoires from subjects exposed to, actively infected with, or recovered from COVID-19 were included in the dataset. Where available, HLA class I and class II types were taken from metadata supplied by the sample provider and were not determined by assay-based typing. The investigation overall reported the following: The amount of clinical and demographic metadata varied by source and participant and was provided uncurated.

TCRbeta CDR3 regions were amplified from genomic DNA by means of the immunoSEQ Assay, a bias-controlled multiplex PCR. Per the original workflow: The number of nucleated cells in each sample was estimated from the amplification of reference gene primers within the assay. To quantify the absolute abundance of each unique TCRbeta CDR3 rearrangement, sequence reads were collapsed and filtered. For each sample, productive Simpson clonality was calculated as the square root of Simpson's diversity index across productive rearrangements. Imported from immuneACCESS, the table was reduced by TCRdb to in-frame sequences with V and J called. These copies leave out some clones; in studies compared against another copy, an unresolved V gene accounts for under half, and the cause of the remainder is not known. V and J calls and clone size are copied from that table; D and trimming were computed from the DNA. The sample yields 200,000 to 250,000 clones; roughly 88% were counted once. The ten largest clones add up to roughly an eighth of the sample.

After removal of 0 bases from V and 7 bases from J, the junction retains 2 bases not matched to a gene. Reading from cysteine to phenylalanine, the CDR3 counts 13 amino acids. The kept DNA is CDR3 alone, 39 bases in frame from the first base. Sequences GTSNPN (CDR1) and SVGIG (CDR2) are obtained from the germline V gene (reference sequence). Concerning this clone: Its target antigen remains unknown. The record has no base qualities; no much larger clone is one base away. Other DNA sequences in the same sample also yield this CDR3.

Whole blood was collected in K2EDTA tubes by collaborating institutions according to the institutions' own protocols. Collaborator samples were shipped for TCRbeta analysis as frozen whole blood, isolated PBMCs, or DNA extracted from either sample type. The chain links TRBV30 with TRBJ2-1, with TRBD2 matching 8 junction bases. The clonotype comes from a human donor in a cohort sampled during active COVID-19. Sequenced input: peripheral blood. The DNA reads TGTGCCTGGAGTGTGGCTAGCGGGAATGAGCAGTTCTTC. This is translated as CAWSVASGNEQFF.